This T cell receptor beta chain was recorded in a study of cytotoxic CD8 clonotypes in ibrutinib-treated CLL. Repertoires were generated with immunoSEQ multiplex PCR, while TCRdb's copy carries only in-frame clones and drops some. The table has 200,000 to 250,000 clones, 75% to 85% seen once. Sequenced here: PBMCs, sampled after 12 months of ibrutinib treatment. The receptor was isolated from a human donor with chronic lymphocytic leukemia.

The CDR3 DNA sequence: TGTGCCAGCAGCTTGAATGTGGAGACCCAGTACTTC. Translating gives CASSLNVETQYF. The V gene is TRBV5-4, the J gene TRBJ2-5; no reliable D call. Trimming took off 1 base at V and 5 bases at J, with 6 bases between the two ends. The CDR3 length is 12 residues. Germline V gene lookup returns CDR1 SGHNT and CDR2 YYREEE (reference sequence).